This section outlines one T cell receptor (beta chain) sequence together with its context. From RNA, the CDR3 regions of TCR beta chains were amplified and sequenced. Scientists carried out first-round RT-PCR using HTBI primers and then a second-round multiplex PCR. TCRdb fed the multiplex PCR reads into MiXCR, producing one record per CDR3 protein. Here the sample spans 450,000 to 600,000 distinct CDR3 sequences, approximately 37% being singletons. This entry belongs to a study of Graves' ophthalmopathy and Graves' hyperthyroidism. Study-level information: Stable hyperthyroidism referred to disease that showed no ophthalmopathy within 18 months of follow-up.

This CDR3 is 16 amino acids long. CDR1 is ENHRY, CDR2 SYGVKD, per germline. The V end lost 0 bases, the J end lost 1 base, and 12 bases lay between the germline ends. The sequencing sample was made of peripheral blood or thyroid tissue (not recorded which). The chain is built from TRBV10-3 and TRBJ1-1, with D uncertain. This TCR was recovered from an adult man with Graves' hyperthyroidism. The CDR3 loop is CAISESRDLANTEAFF. The DNA for the CDR3 is TGTGCCATCAGTGAGTCGAGAGATCTAGCGAACACTGAAGCTTTCTTT.